These 27 T cell receptor beta chains share one sample of origin, sequenced in a study of tumor and adjacent non-tumor tissue in lung cancer. This sample's RNA came from whole unsorted tissue. Three rounds of nested PCR, following a modified ARM-PCR protocol, produced the TCRbeta library. TCRdb passed the multiplex PCR reads through MiXCR, listing each CDR3 protein once. The top ten hold approximately 25% of the sample, which has 200,000 to 250,000 distinct CDR3 sequences, about 71% seen once. The source material was lung tumor tissue. These receptor sequences come from a man aged 55 to 69 with non-small cell lung cancer.

The chain couples TRBV11-3 to TRBJ2-1; 14 positions match TRBD2. The germline V gene has CDR1 SGHNT and CDR2 YENEEA. The J segment lost 15 bases and the V segment lost 2 bases, leaving 15 bases of the junction unmatched. The CDR3 has 17 amino acids. The CDR3 reads CASSLRRGLAGDYKPFF. The CDR3 region has the DNA TGTGCCAGCAGCTTAAGACGGGGACTAGCGGGAGATTATAAGCCGTTCTTC.

A note on this clonotype: This may arise from a read error, as a much more abundant clone is one base away. The chain has TRBV29-1 and TRBJ2-1, with 9 nucleotides matching TRBD1. Germline V lookup: CDR1 SQVTM, CDR2 ANQGSEA. CDR3 length: 13 amino acids. Trimming at V came to 4 bases and at J to 9 bases, leaving 7 bases not matched to a gene. CDR3 sequence reads: CSVVRQGGAEQFF. The CDR3 DNA reads TGCAGCGTTGTGAGACAGGGGGGTGCTGAGCAGTTCTTC.

The rearrangement uses TRBV11-2 and TRBJ2-1; D might be TRBD2 (6 bases). The CDR3 covers 19 residues. Trimming took off 7 bases at V and 4 bases at J, with 29 bases between the two ends. Germline V gene data show CDR1 as SGHAT and CDR2 as FQNNGV. In DNA, the CDR3 is TGTGCCAGCACAAGAACCTTCTGGAGCGGGCTTGGCTCATACAATGAGCAGTTCTTC. Protein: CASTRTFWSGLGSYNEQFF.

As concerns this clonotype: This may arise from a read error, as a much more abundant clone is one base away. The chain has TRBV11-2 and TRBJ2-7; no clear D. The CDR3 spans 11 residues. Germline loops: CDR1 SGHAT, CDR2 FQNNGV. CDR3 loop: CTSSHDSGQYF. In DNA form, the CDR3 reads TGTACCAGCAGCCACGACTCGGGGCAGTACTTC.

A word on this clonotype: The junction departs from germline at one end; a sequencing error may be responsible. The chain links TRBV29-1 to TRBJ1-4, with D uncertain. The germline V gene has CDR1 SQVTM and CDR2 ANQGSEA. This CDR3 region has 13 residues. This CDR3 reads CSVEPHRGEELFF. For the CDR3, the DNA is TGCAGCGTTGAGCCTCATCGAGGTGAAGAACTGTTTTTT.

Details on this clonotype: This may be a read error, as it is one base from a much larger clone. The CDR3, as DNA: TGTGCCAGCAGCCCCGACAGGAATAATTCACCCCTCCACTTT. It is translated as CASSPDRNNSPLHF. The rearrangement joins TRBV6-6 to TRBJ1-6, with D perhaps TRBD1 (6 bases). V dropped 6 bases and J dropped 5 bases, with 11 bases sitting between them. Germline CDR1 is MNHNY and CDR2 is SVGAGI (reference sequence). This CDR3 is 14 amino acids long.

On this clonotype itself: This CDR3 is missing its conserved last phenylalanine or tryptophan, likely due to a read error. The gene calls are TRBV11-2 and TRBJ1-2; D might be TRBD1 (5 bases). V lost 5 bases to trimming and J lost 8 bases, with 15 bases between them. There are 13 residues in the CDR3. Germline assignment: CDR1 SGHAT and CDR2 FQNNGV. CDR3 DNA sequence: TGTGCCAGCAGCGTAGGATGCGGGGACGGCTACACCTTA. Its translation: CASSVGCGDGYTL.

The chain uses TRBV11-3 and TRBJ2-7; no clear D gene. In germline, CDR1 is SGHNT, CDR2 YENEEA. The CDR3 length is 12 residues. This CDR3 reads CASCLGLVEMYF. The CDR3, as DNA: TGTGCTAGCTGCTTGGGGTTGGTTGAGATGTACTTC.

Relative to its sample, this clonotype is medium-sized (0.01 to 0.1%). The V call is TRBV5-4, the J call TRBJ1-6; D unclear. The CDR3 is made up of 15 amino acids. Germline V gene sequence: CDR1 SGHNT, CDR2 YYREEE (reference sequence). Trimming took 1 base from V and 10 from J, leaving 15 bases between them. The CDR3 region is CASSLSQRSTSPLHF. The CDR3, as DNA: TGTGCCAGCAGCTTGTCGCAGCGGTCTACCTCACCCCTCCACTTT.

The chain carries TRBV11-3 and TRBJ2-3; a weak D match, TRBD2 (6 bases). Deletions cut 4 bases from V and 7 bases from J, with 18 bases between. CDR1 is SGHNT, CDR2 YENEEA, per germline. The CDR3 totals 15 residues. The CDR3 region is CASSSGTSMANTQYF. The CDR3 DNA sequence: TGTGCCAGCAGCTCCGGAACTAGCATGGCAAATACGCAGTATTTT.

At least ten counts were recorded for this clonotype. This chain uses TRBV6-5 with TRBJ2-5; 7 positions agree with TRBD2. J was trimmed by 2 bases and V by 5 bases; bases with no gene match: 8. The CDR3 has 15 amino acids. Germline CDR1 MNHEY, CDR2 SVGAGI. CDR3 sequence (DNA): TGTGCCAGCAGTCGGCTTCCGGGACTACAAGAGACCCAGTACTTC. It yields the protein CASSRLPGLQETQYF.

Concerning this clonotype itself: A single base separates this from a much larger clone, so it may be a read error. V usage is TRBV20-1 and J usage is TRBJ2-1; TRBD2 matches at 11 bases. Germline CDR1 reads DFQATT; CDR2 reads SNEGSKA (reference sequence). CDR3 length equals 19 residues. Unmatched junction bases numbered 16, after V lost 2 bases and J lost 4 bases. The CDR3 sequence: CSARPLGISGGARYNEQFF. The CDR3 bases are TGCAGTGCTAGACCCCTCGGGATTAGCGGGGGGGCCCGGTACAATGAGCAGTTCTTC.

With regard to this clonotype: Since the CDR3 does not end with the conserved phenylalanine or tryptophan, this likely comes from a read error. V gene TRBV20-1 combines with J gene TRBJ1-6; D is perhaps TRBD1 (5 bases). CDR3 length equals 15 residues. Germline V lookup: CDR1 DFQATT, CDR2 SNEGSKA (reference sequence). CDR3 in DNA: TGCAGCGCTAGAGTGGATGACAGACGAAATTCACCCCTCCACTAT. Its protein product is CSARVDDRRNSPLHY.

This clonotype appeared a few times. V gene TRBV5-1 combines with J gene TRBJ2-3; perhaps D is TRBD1 or TRBD2 (5 bases each). The CDR3 runs to 15 residues. The germline CDR1 and CDR2 sequences are SGHRS and YFSETQ. Trimming stripped 0 bases from V and 2 bases from J, with 10 bases between. The CDR3 spells CASSLVGDPTDTQYF. CDR3 DNA sequence: TGCGCCAGCAGCTTGGTGGGGGACCCCACAGATACGCAGTATTTT.

This clonotype was counted only a few times. The chain recombines TRBV10-2 with TRBJ1-2; 7 bases match TRBD1. This CDR3 is 12 amino acids long. Germline V gene lookup returns CDR1 WSHSY and CDR2 SAAADI. Unmatched junction bases numbered 4, after V lost 8 bases and J lost 4 bases. The DNA for the CDR3 is TGCGCCAGCGCTAGGGACAGCTATGGCTACACCTTC. Translating gives CASARDSYGYTF.

To note about this clonotype: Since a much larger clone is just one base distant, this may be a read error. The chain joins TRBV6-1 to TRBJ2-1, with unresolved D. This CDR3 comprises 12 residues. V gave up 8 bases and J gave up 4 bases, with 9 bases separating them. The germline V gene encodes CDR1 MNHNS and CDR2 SASEGT. The CDR3 region has the DNA TGTGCCAGCGGTGCCAGATACAATGAGCAGTTCTTC. It encodes CASGARYNEQFF.

As for this clonotype: Germline and junction disagree at one end, which may indicate a read error. Written as DNA, the CDR3 is TGTGCCAGCAGTTATGACAGCTCTGGAAACACCACATATTTT. Protein sequence: CASSYDSSGNTTYF. This sequence joins TRBV12-3 or TRBV12-4 and TRBJ1-3; a possible D gene is TRBD1 (5 bases). The CDR3 has 14 amino acids.

This clonotype has a count of ten or more. V and J are TRBV20-1 and TRBJ2-5, with 7 bases aligning to TRBD2. From germline, CDR1 is DFQATT and CDR2 SNEGSKA (reference sequence). CDR3 size: 12 residues. J was trimmed by 1 base and V by 8 bases; bases with no gene match: 4. In DNA form, the CDR3 reads TGCAGTTTGACTAGCCCCCAAGAGACCCAGTACTTC. Amino acids: CSLTSPQETQYF.

There are many counts of this clonotype. The genes are TRBV12-3 or TRBV12-4 and TRBJ2-6; possible D gene TRBD2, 6 bases. V dropped 6 bases and J dropped 0 bases, with 15 bases sitting between them. The CDR3 runs to 17 residues. The CDR3: CASRSGLLISGANVLTF. The CDR3 DNA reads TGTGCCAGCAGATCGGGACTCCTTATCTCTGGGGCCAACGTCCTGACTTTC.

This clonotype showed up many times. In DNA form, the CDR3 reads TGTGCCTCGAGGCGTAACACTGAAGCTTTCTTT. Amino acids: CASRRNTEAFF. The chain uses TRBV6-1 and TRBJ1-1; D remains ambiguous. Germline assignment: CDR1 MNHNS and CDR2 SASEGT. V gave up 11 bases and J gave up 2 bases, with 9 bases separating them. The CDR3 covers 11 residues.

Note on this clonotype: The junction departs from germline at one end; a sequencing error may be responsible. The chain combines TRBV5-4 with TRBJ1-1; perhaps TRBD1 as D (6 bases). In germline, CDR1 is SGHNT, CDR2 YYREEE (reference sequence). The CDR3 is made up of 15 amino acids. The CDR3 region has the DNA TGCGCCAGCAGCAGACTGGGGGCGGGGAGCACTGAAGCTTTCTTT. Residues: CASSRLGAGSTEAFF.

Remarks on this clonotype: A much more abundant neighbour one base away suggests this may be a read error. The rearrangement uses TRBV20-1 and TRBJ1-5; D may be TRBD1 (6 bases). The V gene's germline CDR1 is DFQATT and CDR2 SNEGSKA (reference sequence). This CDR3 region has 15 residues. DNA for the CDR3: TGCAGTGTTAGAGAAACAGGGAAGAACAATCAGCCCCAGCATTTT. Translating it yields CSVRETGKNNQPQHF.

Details on this clonotype: At one of its ends the junction is not consistent with the germline gene, which may arise from a read error. This chain joins TRBV4-3 and TRBJ1-1; TRBD1 is a possible D gene (6 bases). This CDR3 has 15 amino acids. Germline-derived CDR1 and CDR2 are LGHNA and YSLEER. CDR3 region: CASSQGGGLNTEAIF. The CDR3 coding sequence is TGCGCCAGCAGCCAAGGGGGGGGCTTGAACACTGAGGCTATCTTT.

Details on this clonotype: A much larger clone differs from this one at a single base, so this may be a read error. The chain joins TRBV6-6 to TRBJ2-7, with 8 nucleotides matching TRBD2. J gave up 2 bases and V 5 bases, and 17 bases lay outside the gene matches. Germline V lookup: CDR1 MNHNY, CDR2 SVGAGI (reference sequence). This CDR3 comprises 18 residues. The CDR3 DNA reads TGTGCCAGCAGTGATATCGGGACTTGCGGGAGGCACACCTACGAGCAGTACTTC. Its protein product is CASSDIGTCGRHTYEQYF.

The chain uses TRBV10-2 and TRBJ2-7; D unresolved. Germline assignment: CDR1 WSHSY and CDR2 SAAADI. The CDR3 covers 12 residues. V was cut by 6 bases and J by 4 bases, with 10 bases left in between. The CDR3 DNA is TGCGCCAGCAGAGAGAACGATTACGAGCAGTACTTC. As protein: CASRENDYEQYF.

This clonotype appeared a single time. A read error may explain this, as a much larger clone is one base away. This chain uses TRBV20-1 with TRBJ2-2; 8 bases map to TRBD2. This CDR3 has 16 amino acids. The germline gives CDR1 DFQATT, CDR2 SNEGSKA (reference sequence). DNA for the CDR3: TGCAGTGTTAGACGCTCGGGGGGGGCTATAACCGGGGAGCTGTTTTTT. It translates to CSVRRSGGAITGELFF.

In regard to this clonotype: A much larger clone sits a single nucleotide away, making a read error possible. The rearrangement joins TRBV12-3 or TRBV12-4 to TRBJ1-2; possibly TRBD1 for D (6 bases). V lost 8 bases, J lost 3 bases, and 16 bases lay in between. The CDR3 has 14 amino acids. CDR3 protein: CASCKTAGDYGYTF. DNA for the CDR3: TGTGCCAGCTGTAAGACCGCAGGGGACTATGGCTACACCTTC.